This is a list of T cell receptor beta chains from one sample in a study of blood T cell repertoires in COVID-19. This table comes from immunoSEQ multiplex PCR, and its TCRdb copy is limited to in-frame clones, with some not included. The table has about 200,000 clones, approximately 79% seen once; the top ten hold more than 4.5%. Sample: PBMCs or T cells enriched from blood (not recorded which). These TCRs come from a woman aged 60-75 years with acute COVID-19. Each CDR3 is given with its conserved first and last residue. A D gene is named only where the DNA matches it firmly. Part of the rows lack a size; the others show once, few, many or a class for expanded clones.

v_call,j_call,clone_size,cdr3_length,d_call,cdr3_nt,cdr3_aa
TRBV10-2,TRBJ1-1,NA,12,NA,TGCGCCAGTGGACAGCGGCACACTGAAGCTTTCTTT,CASGQRHTEAFF
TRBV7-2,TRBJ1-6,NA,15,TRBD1,TGTGCCAGCAGGACAGGGAAGGTTCCCGGCTCACCCCTCCACTTT,CASRTGKVPGSPLHF
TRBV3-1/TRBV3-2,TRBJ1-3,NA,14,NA,TGTGCCAGCAGCCAAGACCAGGGGGGAAACACCATATATTTT,CASSQDQGGNTIYF
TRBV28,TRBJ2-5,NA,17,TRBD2,TGTGCCAGCAGTTCCTTACTAGCGGGGGCCCTCCAAGAGACCCAGTACTTC,CASSSLLAGALQETQYF
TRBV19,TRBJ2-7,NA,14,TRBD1,TGTGCCAGTAGCCCCCGGGACAGCGGCTACGAGCAGTACTTC,CASSPRDSGYEQYF
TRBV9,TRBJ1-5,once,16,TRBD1,TGTGCCAGCAGCGTTGGTTCAGGGGGCTCTAGTCAGCCCCAGCATTTT,CASSVGSGGSSQPQHF
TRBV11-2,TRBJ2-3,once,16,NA,TGTGCCAGCAGCTTAGATCTCGACGGGATCACAGATACGCAGTATTTT,CASSLDLDGITDTQYF
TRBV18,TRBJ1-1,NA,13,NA,TGTGCCAGCTCACCAGTTGACGGACTTGAAGCTTTCTTT,CASSPVDGLEAFF
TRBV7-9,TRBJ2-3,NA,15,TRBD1,TGTGCCAGCAGCCTCCGACAGGGGAGCACAGATACGCAGTATTTT,CASSLRQGSTDTQYF
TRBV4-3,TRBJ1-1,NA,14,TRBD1,TGCGCCAGCAGCCAAGGACAGGGGGCAGGAGGAGCTTTCTTT,CASSQGQGAGGAFF
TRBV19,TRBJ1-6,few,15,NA,TGTGCCAGTAGTACGAAACAGGGAGGGCGTTCACCCCTCCACTTT,CASSTKQGGRSPLHF
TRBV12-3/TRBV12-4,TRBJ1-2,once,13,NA,TGTGCCAGCAGTTTAGGCGGGCTCTATGGCTACACCTTC,CASSLGGLYGYTF
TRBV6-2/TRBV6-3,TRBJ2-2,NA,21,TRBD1,TGTGCCAGCAGTTTGTTGCTGAGGTACAGGGGACCGAGTACGAACACCGGGGAGCTGTTTTTT,CASSLLLRYRGPSTNTGELFF
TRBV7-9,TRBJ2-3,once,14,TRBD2,TGTGCCAGCCGGGGGGGACTTAGCACAGATACGCAGTATTTT,CASRGGLSTDTQYF
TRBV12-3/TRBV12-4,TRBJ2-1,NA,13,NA,TGTGCCAGCAGCTTATCGGGGGAGTTGGAGCAGTTCTTC,CASSLSGELEQFF
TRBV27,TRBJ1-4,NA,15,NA,TGTGCCAGCAGTTTATCGGACGGGAGGTCGGAAAAACTGTTTTTT,CASSLSDGRSEKLFF
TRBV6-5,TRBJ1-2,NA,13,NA,TGTGCCAGCAGTTACGCGCCCTTGAGCGGCTACACCTTC,CASSYAPLSGYTF
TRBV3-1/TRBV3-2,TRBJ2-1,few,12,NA,TGTGCCAGCAGCCAAGAGAGACTACGGCAGTTCTTC,CASSQERLRQFF
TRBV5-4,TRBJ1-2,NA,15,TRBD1,TGTGCCAGCAGCACCGGAACGACAGGGGGTGATGGCTACACCTTC,CASSTGTTGGDGYTF
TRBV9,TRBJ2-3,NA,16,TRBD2,TGTGCCAGCAGCGTAGTGCTAGCGGGAGGGACAGATACGCAGTATTTT,CASSVVLAGGTDTQYF
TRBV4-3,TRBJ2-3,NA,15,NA,TGCGCCAGCAGCCCAGCAGGGGCTCGCACAGATACGCAGTATTTT,CASSPAGARTDTQYF
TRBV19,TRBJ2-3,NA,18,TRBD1,TGTGCCAGTAGTATAGATTCGATGACAGGGGGCCCCACAGATACGCAGTATTTT,CASSIDSMTGGPTDTQYF
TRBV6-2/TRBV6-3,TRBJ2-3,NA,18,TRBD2,TGTGCCAGCAGTTACTCACCCCTAGCGGGGGGTAGTAGGGATACGCAGTATTTT,CASSYSPLAGGSRDTQYF
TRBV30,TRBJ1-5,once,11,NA,TGTGCCTGCGGAGGCAATCAGCCCCAGCATTTT,CACGGNQPQHF
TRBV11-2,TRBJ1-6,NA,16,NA,TGTGCCAGCAGCTTAGCACGGGGGGGTAGAGGTTCACCCCTCCACTTT,CASSLARGGRGSPLHF
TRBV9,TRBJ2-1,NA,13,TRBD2,TGTGCCAGCAGCGTCACCTCTAGCGGGGGCCAGTTCTTC,CASSVTSSGGQFF
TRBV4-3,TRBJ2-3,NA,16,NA,TGCGCCAGCAGCCAAGATGGTCGCGGGGGCACAGATACGCAGTATTTT,CASSQDGRGGTDTQYF
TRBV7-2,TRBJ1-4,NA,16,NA,TGTGCCAGCAGCCCAGACAGGCGAACAACTAATGAAAAACTGTTTTTT,CASSPDRRTTNEKLFF
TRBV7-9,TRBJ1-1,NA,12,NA,TGTGCCAGCGAGGTTCTCGGCACTGAAGCTTTCTTT,CASEVLGTEAFF
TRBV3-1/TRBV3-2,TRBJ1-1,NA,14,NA,TGTGCCAGCAGCCAAGGGCCCTCGAACACTGAAGCTTTCTTT,CASSQGPSNTEAFF
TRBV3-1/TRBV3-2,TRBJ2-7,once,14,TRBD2,TGTGCCAGCAGGGCTGGGGGAGGGAGCTACGAGCAGTACTTC,CASRAGGGSYEQYF
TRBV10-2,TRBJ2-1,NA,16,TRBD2,TGCGCCAGCAGTCCCTCTAGAAGACTAGCGGGAGTGCGTCAGTTCTTC,CASSPSRRLAGVRQFF
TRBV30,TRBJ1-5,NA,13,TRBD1,TGTGCCTGGACCTGGGACAGTAATCAGCCCCAGCATTTT,CAWTWDSNQPQHF
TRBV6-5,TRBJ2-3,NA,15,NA,TGTGCCAGCAGTTACGCAGGGGGGCTGGGGGATACGCAGTATTTT,CASSYAGGLGDTQYF
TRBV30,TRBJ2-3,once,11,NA,TGTGCCTGGTCAGGGGCAGATACGCAGTATTTT,CAWSGADTQYF
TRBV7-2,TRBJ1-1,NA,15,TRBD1,TGTGCCAGCAGCAGGGACAGAATGATGAACACTGAAGCTTTCTTT,CASSRDRMMNTEAFF
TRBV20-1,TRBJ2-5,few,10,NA,TGCAGTGCTAGAGATGTCGGCGGAAACTTC,CSARDVGGNF
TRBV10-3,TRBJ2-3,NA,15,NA,TGTGCCATCAGTACCCTTTCGGGGGGCACAGATACGCAGTATTTT,CAISTLSGGTDTQYF
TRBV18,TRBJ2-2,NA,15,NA,TGTGCCAGCTCCCTAGAGGGTCCGAACACCGGGGAGCTGTTTTTT,CASSLEGPNTGELFF
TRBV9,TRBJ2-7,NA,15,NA,TGTGCCAGCAGCGTATCCAGGGGCTGGTCCTACGAGCAGTACTTC,CASSVSRGWSYEQYF
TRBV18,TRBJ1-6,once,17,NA,TGTGCCAGCTCACCACAAGGGAGGCCCTCCAATAATTCACCCCTCCACTTT,CASSPQGRPSNNSPLHF
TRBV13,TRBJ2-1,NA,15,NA,TGTGCCAGCAGCCAACGACTGGACTCCTACAATGAGCAGTTCTTC,CASSQRLDSYNEQFF
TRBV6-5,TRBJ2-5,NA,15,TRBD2,TGTGCCAGCACAGAAAGCGGGGGGGCTAAAGGGACCCAGTACTTC,CASTESGGAKGTQYF
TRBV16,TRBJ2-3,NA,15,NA,TGTGCCAGCAGCCGCTGGGGGACTAGCACAGATACGCAGTATTTT,CASSRWGTSTDTQYF
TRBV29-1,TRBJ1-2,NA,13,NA,TGCAGCGTTGAACGCCGGGACACGGCAGGCTACACCTTC,CSVERRDTAGYTF
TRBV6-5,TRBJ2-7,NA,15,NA,TGTGCCAGCAGTTACGGCGGCGGAGACTCCTACGAGCAGTACTTC,CASSYGGGDSYEQYF
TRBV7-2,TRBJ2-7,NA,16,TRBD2,TGTGCCAGCAGCTTTAGCGGGATCCTCCCCTCCTACGAGCAGTACTTC,CASSFSGILPSYEQYF
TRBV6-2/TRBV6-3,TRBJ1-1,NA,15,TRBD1,TGTGCCAGCAGTTACTCTATGGGGACAGCGACCGGTGCTTTCTTT,CASSYSMGTATGAFF
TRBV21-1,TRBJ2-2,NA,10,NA,TGTGCCAGCCCCGGCCGGGGAGCTGTTTTT,CASPGRGAVF
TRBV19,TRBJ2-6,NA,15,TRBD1,TGTGCCAGTGACCGACAGGGTTCTGGGGCCAACGTCCTGACTTTC,CASDRQGSGANVLTF